The 28 T cell receptor beta chains below were found in one sample sequenced in a study of blood T cell repertoires in COVID-19. The table came from immunoSEQ multiplex PCR; TCRdb's copy has only in-frame clones and leaves some out. The sample carries 120,000 to 150,000 clones, roughly 90% recorded once. The sequencing input was PBMCs or T cells enriched from blood (not recorded which). These receptors originate from a woman aged 40-49 years who had been exposed to COVID-19.

The chain is built from TRBV5-4 and TRBJ1-2; D call uncertain. The V end was cut by 4 bases, the J end by 10 bases, with 11 bases between. The CDR3 is 11 amino acids. Germline V gene lookup returns CDR1 SGHNT and CDR2 YYREEE (reference sequence). CDR3 residues: CASSPRPDYTF. The CDR3 coding sequence is TGTGCCAGCAGCCCTAGGCCCGACTACACCTTC.

The rearrangement uses TRBV9 and TRBJ2-7; D is possibly TRBD1 (5 bases). Germline CDR1 and CDR2: SGDLS and YYNGEE. This CDR3 comprises 13 residues. The V gene lost 0 bases and the J gene lost 6 bases, with 10 bases spanning the gap. The CDR3 loop reads CASSVGKGLEQYF. CDR3 nucleotide sequence: TGTGCCAGCAGCGTAGGAAAGGGGCTCGAGCAGTACTTC.

The chain combines TRBV10-1 with TRBJ1-1, with a tentative D call TRBD1 (6 bases). CDR1 is WNHNN and CDR2 is SYGVQD in the germline V gene (reference sequence). This CDR3 has 11 residues. Trimming took 9 bases from V and 8 from J, leaving 13 bases between them. The CDR3 spells CARTNTGEAFF. The DNA of the CDR3 is TGCGCCAGGACCAACACAGGGGAAGCTTTCTTT.

The gene calls are TRBV7-9 and TRBJ2-5, with 10 bases aligning to TRBD1. The CDR3 extends over 15 amino acids. CDR1 SEHNR and CDR2 FQNEAQ come from the germline V gene (reference sequence). J was trimmed by 4 bases and V by 7 bases; bases with no gene match: 9. The CDR3 DNA reads as TGTGCCAGCACCCGGGACAGGGGCGGTGGAGAGACCCAGTACTTC. Translation gives CASTRDRGGGETQYF. Filled out from reference TRBV7-9 and TRBJ2-5, the complete variable domain reads DTGVSQNPRHKITKRGQNVTFRCDPISEHNRLYWYRQTLGQGPEFLTYFQNEAQLEKSRLLSDRFSAERPKGSFSTLEIQRTEQGDSAMYLCASTRDRGGGETQYFGPGTRLLVL.

The chain couples TRBV6-2 or TRBV6-3 to TRBJ1-6, with 9 positions matching TRBD1. Per the germline V gene, CDR1 is MNHEY and CDR2 is SVGEGT. The CDR3 is 14 amino acids. V lost 5 bases and J lost 7; bases outside the gene matches: 3. The CDR3 loop is CASSDDRGNSPLHF. In DNA, the CDR3 is TGTGCCAGCAGTGACGACAGGGGGAATTCACCCCTCCACTTT.

The J gene is TRBJ1-5, the V gene TRBV28, with 11 positions matching TRBD1. The V gene's germline CDR1 is MDHEN and CDR2 SYDVKM. V trimming: 0 bases; J trimming: 2 bases; junction bases outside the gene matches: 6. This CDR3 is 18 amino acids long. Written as DNA, the CDR3 is TGTGCCAGCAGTTTATGGGGACAGGGGGGAACTGGCAATCAGCCCCAGCATTTT. Protein product: CASSLWGQGGTGNQPQHF.

This clone was picked up one time. CDR3 coding DNA: TGTGCCAGCAGTTACTTGCCGGGGGTCTCCTACAATGAGCAGTTCTTC. Protein sequence: CASSYLPGVSYNEQFF. The chain is built from TRBV6-2 or TRBV6-3 and TRBJ2-1, with D possibly TRBD2 on 6 matching bases. CDR3 length: 16 amino acids. V was trimmed by 1 base and J by 0 bases, leaving 10 bases between them. CDR1 is MNHEY, CDR2 SVGEGT, per germline.

The chain recombines TRBV7-6 with TRBJ2-2; 8 bases line up with TRBD2. Germline CDR1 reads SGHVS; CDR2 reads FNYEAQ. The CDR3 totals 17 residues. J was trimmed by 1 base and V by 5 bases; bases with no gene match: 9. The CDR3 coding sequence is TGTGCCAGCAGCCCCAGTGGCGCGGGGGGGAACACCGGGGAGCTGTTTTTT. This codes for CASSPSGAGGNTGELFF.

CDR3 DNA sequence: TGTGCCAGCAGCTTGAATGGGAGAATGGAGAATGAGCAGTTCTTC. This translates into CASSLNGRMENEQFF. J is TRBJ2-1 and V is TRBV5-8, with D possibly matching TRBD2 (5 bases). Trimming shortened V by 1 base and J by 7 bases, and 15 bases separated the two germline ends. Per the germline V gene, CDR1 is SGHTS and CDR2 is YDEGEE. The CDR3 totals 15 residues. Drawing the rest from reference TRBV5-8 and TRBJ2-1, the complete variable domain is EAGVTQSPTHLIKTRGQQATLRCSPISGHTSVYWYQQALGLGLQFLLWYDEGEERNRGNFPPRFSGRQFPNYSSELNVNALELEDSALYLCASSLNGRMENEQFFGPGTRLTVL.

The V and J genes are TRBV9 and TRBJ1-4; 11 bases are shared with TRBD1. Trimming at V came to 3 bases and at J to 8 bases, leaving 3 bases not matched to a gene. Germline values: CDR1 SGDLS, CDR2 YYNGEE. The CDR3 runs to 14 residues. The CDR3 DNA sequence: TGTGCCAGCAGCGCGGACAGGGGGCGCGAAAAACTGTTTTTT. Its translation is CASSADRGREKLFF. The whole variable domain, filled in from reference TRBV9 and TRBJ1-4, reads DSGVTQTPKHLITATGQRVTLRCSPRSGDLSVYWYQQSLDQGLQFLIQYYNGEERAKGNILERFSAQQFPDLHSELNLSSLELGDSALYFCASSADRGREKLFFGSGTQLSVL.

The chain carries TRBV3-1 (or the pseudogene TRBV3-2) and TRBJ2-3; D call uncertain. V lost 0 bases, J lost 0 bases, and 10 bases lay in between. Per the germline V gene, CDR1 is LGHDT and CDR2 is YNNKEL (reference sequence). The CDR3 loop spans 16 amino acids. The CDR3, as DNA: TGTGCCAGCAGCCAAGAAATTCCGCGGAGCACAGATACGCAGTATTTT. As protein: CASSQEIPRSTDTQYF.

This chain links TRBV4-3 with TRBJ1-5, with D perhaps matching TRBD1 (5 bases). Germline CDR1 and CDR2: LGHNA and YSLEER. This CDR3 comprises 15 residues. Trimming cost V 3 bases and J 7 bases, with 16 bases left between them. The CDR3 spells CASSQEPRGTQPQHF. CDR3 coding DNA: TGCGCCAGCAGCCAGGAGCCCCGGGGGACGCAGCCCCAGCATTTT.

The V gene is TRBV19, the J gene TRBJ2-3; 15 nucleotides agree with TRBD2. Unmatched junction bases numbered 5, after V lost 5 bases and J lost 2 bases. The CDR3 covers 17 residues. CDR1 LNHDA and CDR2 SQIVND come from the germline V gene (reference sequence). CDR3 in DNA: TGTGCCAGTAGTCCGGGACTAGCGGGAGGTGACACAGATACGCAGTATTTT. This translates into CASSPGLAGGDTDTQYF.

This chain links TRBV4-2 with TRBJ1-6, with TRBD1 matching over 10 bases. Trimming took 3 bases from V and 7 from J; bases not matched to a gene: 3. The CDR3 totals 15 residues. Germline V gene lookup returns CDR1 LGHNA and CDR2 YNFKEQ. The CDR3: CASSQGQGPNSPLHF. CDR3 sequence (DNA): TGTGCCAGCAGCCAGGGACAGGGGCCCAATTCACCCCTCCACTTT.

The chain carries TRBV5-4 and TRBJ2-3; TRBD2 agrees at 14 bases. The ends lost 2 bases at V and 4 bases at J; junction bases unmatched: 3. Per germline, CDR1 SGHNT and CDR2 YYREEE (reference sequence). The CDR3 contains 16 residues. In DNA, the CDR3 is TGTGCCAGCAGCTTTGGACTAGCGGGAGGCGCAGATACGCAGTATTTT. It is translated as CASSFGLAGGADTQYF.

The genes are TRBV7-3 and TRBJ2-2; TRBD2 is a possible D gene (5 bases). V was pared by 6 bases and J by 6 bases, with 11 bases between. CDR3 length equals 13 residues. Germline CDR1 is SGHTA and CDR2 is FQGTGA. CDR3 loop: CASRSTGSGELFF. In DNA, the CDR3 is TGTGCCAGCAGATCTACGGGGTCCGGGGAGCTGTTTTTT.

The V call is TRBV14, the J call TRBJ2-7; D unresolved. Germline V CDR1 and CDR2: SGHDN, FVKESK. This CDR3 contains 13 residues. Trimming stripped 0 bases from V and 3 bases from J, with 6 bases between. The chain's CDR3 is CASSQDAIYEQYF. CDR3 coding DNA: TGTGCCAGCAGCCAAGATGCTATCTACGAGCAGTACTTC.

The chain recombines TRBV9 with TRBJ2-1; the D is unclear. The CDR3 consists of 13 residues. Germline V CDR1 and CDR2: SGDLS, YYNGEE. The V and J ends lost 1 base and 5 bases respectively, with 7 bases between them. The CDR3 loop is CASSVRTDNEQFF. The CDR3 DNA reads TGTGCCAGCAGCGTAAGAACAGACAATGAGCAGTTCTTC.

This chain uses TRBV18 with TRBJ1-1; 7 bases map to TRBD1. The germline V gene has CDR1 KGHSH and CDR2 LQKENI. CDR3 length equals 16 residues. With V trimmed by 3 bases and J by 1 base, 8 bases remained unmatched. CDR3 region: CASSPYTGAGNTEAFF. The CDR3 nucleotides are TGTGCCAGCTCACCTTATACAGGGGCAGGGAACACTGAAGCTTTCTTT.

This sequence joins TRBV7-2 and TRBJ2-5; 7 nucleotides align to TRBD1. Trimming removed 7 bases from V and 2 bases from J; junction bases left unmatched: 7. From germline, CDR1 is SGHTA and CDR2 FQGNSA. This CDR3 is 14 amino acids long. CDR3 amino acids: CASTRDSLQETQYF. CDR3 nucleotides: TGTGCCAGCACCCGGGACAGCCTACAAGAGACCCAGTACTTC.

At least ten counts were recorded for this clone. This chain links TRBV10-1 with TRBJ1-1; tentative D call: TRBD1 (5 bases). Germline lookup yields CDR1 WNHNN and CDR2 SYGVQD (reference sequence). The CDR3 loop spans 13 amino acids. V lost 2 bases and J lost 3, with 7 bases in between. The CDR3 loop reads CASSEQGYTEAFF. The CDR3 DNA follows: TGCGCCAGCAGTGAGCAGGGTTACACTGAAGCTTTCTTT.

The chain couples TRBV10-1 to TRBJ2-3, with TRBD1 matching over 8 bases. The CDR3 sequence is 15 residues long. Germline CDR1 and CDR2: WNHNN and SYGVQD (reference sequence). V dropped 0 bases and J dropped 4; count of bases not matched to a gene: 3. The CDR3 DNA reads TGCGCCAGCAGTGAGTCGCGGACAGGGTCAGATACGCAGTATTTT. This codes for CASSESRTGSDTQYF.

The genes are TRBV3-1 (or the pseudogene TRBV3-2) and TRBJ1-2; 7 nucleotides line up with TRBD1. The CDR3 length is 15 residues. Trimming took 6 bases from V and 5 from J; bases not matched to a gene: 12. Per the germline V gene, CDR1 is LGHDT and CDR2 is YNNKEL (reference sequence). The CDR3 DNA sequence: TGTGCCAGCAGTAATACAGGGGAGAGAGAGTATGGCTACACCTTC. Translated, it gives CASSNTGEREYGYTF.

This clone was picked up one time. V and J are TRBV5-6 and TRBJ2-5, with 7 nucleotides matching TRBD1. CDR1 and CDR2 from the germline V gene are SGHDT and YYEEEE. V dropped 0 bases and J dropped 10; count of bases not matched to a gene: 9. CDR3 length equals 14 residues. The CDR3 here is CASSLGTGFLGQYF. The CDR3 coding sequence is TGTGCCAGCAGCTTGGGGACAGGTTTTTTGGGCCAGTACTTC.

This chain links TRBV7-6 with TRBJ1-2; perhaps TRBD1 as D (5 bases). Per the germline V gene, CDR1 is SGHVS and CDR2 is FNYEAQ. Trimming stripped 2 bases from V and 6 bases from J, with 16 bases between. The CDR3 consists of 15 residues. CDR3 sequence (DNA): TGTGCCAGCAGCTTAACCGGCAGGGTGATTGATGGCTACACCTTC. Amino acids: CASSLTGRVIDGYTF.

The rearrangement joins TRBV27 to TRBJ2-5; TRBD2 matches 7 bases. The V gene end was trimmed by 3 bases and the J gene end by 5 bases; junction bases not matched to a gene: 6. The CDR3 sequence is 14 residues long. Germline loops: CDR1 MNHEY, CDR2 SMNVEV (reference sequence). This CDR3 reads CASSLAGVWETQYF. DNA for the CDR3: TGTGCCAGCAGTTTGGCGGGAGTGTGGGAGACCCAGTACTTC.

The chain has TRBV7-9 and TRBJ2-3; 7 bases are a match to TRBD2. The germline gives CDR1 SEHNR, CDR2 FQNEAQ (reference sequence). V lost 0 bases and J lost 5; bases outside the gene matches: 5. This CDR3 contains 15 residues. Written as DNA, the CDR3 is TGTGCCAGCAGCTTAGCGTCCCCTAGCGGAGATACGCAGTATTTT. This translates into CASSLASPSGDTQYF.

This clone has only a few counts. The V call is TRBV18, the J call TRBJ1-6; possibly TRBD1 for D (6 bases). This CDR3 is 15 amino acids long. Germline assignment: CDR1 KGHSH and CDR2 LQKENI. Between the trimmed V and J ends, which lost 3 bases and 5 bases, there was a span of 11 bases. The CDR3 DNA sequence: TGTGCCAGCTCACCTCTTGGACAGAATAATTCACCCCTCCACTTT. It codes for CASSPLGQNNSPLHF.